One sample yielded the 18 T cell receptor beta chains listed below, sequenced in a study of technical replicates of blood from four donors. Libraries were prepared by immunoSEQ multiplex PCR; TCRdb keeps only in-frame clonotypes and omits some of them. The table shows about 75,000 clones, with about 97% occurring only once. The sample consisted of T cells isolated from PBMCs. Receptors originate from a human donor in good health.

The chain employs TRBV6-5 and TRBJ1-1, with 8 positions matching TRBD1. CDR1 and CDR2 (germline): MNHEY, SVGAGI. With V trimmed by 6 bases and J by 4 bases, 4 bases remained unmatched. CDR3 length: 13 amino acids. The CDR3 DNA sequence: TGTGCCAGCAGCAGGGGGCGGGTCACTGAAGCTTTCTTT. Translation: CASSRGRVTEAFF.

The rearrangement uses TRBV18 and TRBJ2-3; D is perhaps TRBD2 (6 bases). CDR1 is KGHSH, CDR2 LQKENI, per germline. The CDR3 covers 16 residues. V lost 0 bases to trimming and J lost 0 bases, with 10 bases between them. The CDR3 DNA reads as TGTGCCAGCTCACCACCGGGCGGGATGAGCACAGATACGCAGTATTTT. This gives the protein CASSPPGGMSTDTQYF.

The chain joins TRBV19 to TRBJ1-2, with 12 nucleotides matching TRBD1. Germline V gene data show CDR1 as LNHDA and CDR2 as SQIVND (reference sequence). The CDR3 sequence is 15 residues long. V shed 5 bases and J 8 bases; nucleotides not matched to a gene: 9. The CDR3 spells CASSPWDRGPGGYTF. The CDR3 DNA is TGTGCCAGTAGTCCCTGGGACAGGGGGCCGGGAGGCTACACCTTC.

The J gene is TRBJ1-2, the V gene TRBV4-1, with a tentative D call TRBD1 (5 bases). The CDR3 runs to 11 residues. Trimming took off 1 base at V and 8 bases at J, with 5 bases between the two ends. Germline V CDR1 and CDR2: MGHRA, YSYEKL. CDR3 region: CASSQGQGYTF. Here the CDR3 DNA reads TGCGCCAGCAGCCAAGGACAGGGCTACACCTTC.

The chain combines TRBV10-3 with TRBJ1-1; 9 bases fit TRBD1. V dropped 7 bases and J dropped 4; count of bases not matched to a gene: 10. The CDR3 has 15 residues. Germline V gene data show CDR1 as ENHRY and CDR2 as SYGVKD. CDR3 sequence (DNA): TGTGCCATCAATATCCAACAGGGGGCGCGCACTGAAGCTTTCTTT. Protein: CAINIQQGARTEAFF.

J is TRBJ2-7 and V is TRBV9, with 8 bases fitting TRBD2. Germline loops: CDR1 SGDLS, CDR2 YYNGEE. V shed 4 bases and J 2 bases; nucleotides not matched to a gene: 11. This CDR3 is built from 16 residues. CDR3 amino acids: CASSPRSSGNTYEQYF. The DNA of the CDR3 is TGTGCCAGCAGCCCCCGTAGTAGCGGGAACACCTACGAGCAGTACTTC. Using reference TRBV9 and TRBJ2-7 for the parts outside the CDR3, the full variable domain is DSGVTQTPKHLITATGQRVTLRCSPRSGDLSVYWYQQSLDQGLQFLIQYYNGEERAKGNILERFSAQQFPDLHSELNLSSLELGDSALYFCASSPRSSGNTYEQYFGPGTRLTVT.

The genes are TRBV7-2 and TRBJ2-5, with D possibly TRBD2 on 5 matching bases. Germline V gene sequence: CDR1 SGHTA, CDR2 FQGNSA. CDR3 length equals 14 residues. V lost 2 bases, J lost 5 bases, and 12 bases lay in between. This CDR3 is CASSLFGSLETQYF. The CDR3 DNA follows: TGTGCCAGCAGCTTATTTGGGAGTCTGGAGACCCAGTACTTC.

V gene TRBV28 combines with J gene TRBJ2-7; TRBD2 agrees at 9 bases. V was clipped by 2 bases and J by 1 base; unmatched bases: 6. Per the germline V gene, CDR1 is MDHEN and CDR2 is SYDVKM. CDR3 length: 16 residues. This CDR3 is CASSLIGGRGSYEQYF. CDR3 in DNA: TGTGCCAGCAGTTTAATAGGCGGGAGGGGATCCTACGAGCAGTACTTC. The full variable domain, with the rest looked up from reference TRBV28 and TRBJ2-7, is DVKVTQSSRYLVKRTGEKVFLECVQDMDHENMFWYRQDPGLGLRLIYFSYDVKMKEKGDIPEGYSVSREKKERFSLILESASTNQTSMYLCASSLIGGRGSYEQYFGPGTRLTVT.

This clone was recorded once. This chain connects TRBV10-3 to TRBJ2-5; possibly TRBD2 for D (6 bases). CDR1 ENHRY and CDR2 SYGVKD come from the germline V gene. V lost 5 bases, J lost 4 bases, and 11 bases lay in between. This CDR3 spans 13 amino acids. The CDR3 DNA follows: TGTGCCATCAGTATCCGAGCGGGAGAGACCCAGTACTTC. It translates to CAISIRAGETQYF.

This chain connects TRBV10-3 to TRBJ1-3; a weak D match, TRBD1 (6 bases). This CDR3 is built from 14 residues. V was pared by 11 bases and J by 2 bases, with 16 bases between. CDR1 ENHRY and CDR2 SYGVKD come from the germline V gene. For the CDR3, the DNA is TGTGCCTCCAACGGGGGGCCGACTGGAAACACCATATATTTT. It encodes CASNGGPTGNTIYF.

The rearrangement links TRBV4-3 to TRBJ1-4; TRBD1 agrees at 10 bases. The CDR3 loop spans 15 amino acids. The ends lost 4 bases at V and 6 bases at J; junction bases unmatched: 5. Germline-derived CDR1 and CDR2 are LGHNA and YSLEER. The CDR3 sequence: CASSPTGTGDEKLFF. CDR3 DNA: TGCGCCAGCAGCCCAACCGGGACAGGGGATGAAAAACTGTTTTTT.

The chain recombines TRBV10-1 with TRBJ2-3, with 12 bases fitting TRBD2. Looked up from germline, CDR1 is WNHNN and CDR2 is SYGVQD (reference sequence). The CDR3 is 15 residues long. The V segment lost 8 bases and the J segment 3 bases; nucleotides outside the gene matches: 6. CDR3 DNA sequence: TGCGCCAGCTCCCTAGCGGGAGGGGGTACAGATACGCAGTATTTT. This gives the protein CASSLAGGGTDTQYF.

This clone was picked up a small number of times. The rearrangement joins TRBV4-2 to TRBJ2-3, with D tentatively TRBD2 (6 bases). The CDR3 is 15 residues long. Per germline, CDR1 LGHNA and CDR2 YNFKEQ. V dropped 1 base and J dropped 2 bases, with 10 bases sitting between them. DNA of the CDR3: TGTGCCAGCAGCCAAGCGGGAGATAACACAGATACGCAGTATTTT. It yields the protein CASSQAGDNTDTQYF.

The chain employs TRBV14 and TRBJ2-1, with TRBD2 matching 8 bases. Trimming removed 4 bases from V and 3 bases from J; junction bases left unmatched: 8. Germline V gives CDR1 SGHDN, CDR2 FVKESK. The CDR3 sequence is 16 residues long. The DNA for the CDR3 is TGTGCCAGCAGCCCCACCAGCGGGAGTGGCTACAATGAGCAGTTCTTC. Its translation: CASSPTSGSGYNEQFF.

This chain connects TRBV30 to TRBJ1-1, with 7 bases lining up with TRBD1. Germline V lookup: CDR1 GTSNPN, CDR2 SVGIG (reference sequence). The V segment lost 7 bases and the J segment 0 bases; nucleotides outside the gene matches: 8. The CDR3 sequence is 14 residues long. CDR3 coding DNA: TGTGCCTATTTAAGGGGGCGGATGAACACTGAAGCTTTCTTT. Protein: CAYLRGRMNTEAFF. Based on the CDR3 plus reference TRBV30 and TRBJ1-1, the full variable domain is SQTIHQWPATLVQPVGSPLSLECTVEGTSNPNLYWYRQAAGRGLQLLFYSVGIGQISSEVPQNLSASRPQDRQFILSSKKLLLSDSGFYLCAYLRGRMNTEAFFGQGTRLTVV.

Worth noting for this clone: The junction departs from the called germline gene at one end, perhaps through a read error. The chain employs TRBV4-1 and TRBJ2-1, with TRBD2 as a possible D gene (5 bases). Germline loops: CDR1 MGHRA, CDR2 YSYEKL. The CDR3 covers 14 residues. The CDR3 is CASSQPPRANKQFF. CDR3 in DNA: TGCGCCAGCAGCCAACCCCCGCGGGCCAATAAGCAGTTCTTC.

V and J are TRBV9 and TRBJ2-7; the D is unclear. V dropped 4 bases and J dropped 2 bases, with 7 bases sitting between them. Germline lookup yields CDR1 SGDLS and CDR2 YYNGEE. The CDR3 contains 12 residues. The CDR3 loop is CASSKTPYEQYF. CDR3 nucleotide sequence: TGTGCCAGCAGCAAAACTCCCTACGAGCAGTACTTC.

The chain is built from TRBV7-9 and TRBJ2-1; D is unclear. The germline CDR1 and CDR2 sequences are SEHNR and FQNEAQ (reference sequence). The CDR3 has 11 amino acids. V gave up 5 bases and J gave up 3 bases, with 2 bases separating them. DNA for the CDR3: TGTGCCAGCAGCCACTACAATGAGCAGTTCTTC. This gives the protein CASSHYNEQFF.